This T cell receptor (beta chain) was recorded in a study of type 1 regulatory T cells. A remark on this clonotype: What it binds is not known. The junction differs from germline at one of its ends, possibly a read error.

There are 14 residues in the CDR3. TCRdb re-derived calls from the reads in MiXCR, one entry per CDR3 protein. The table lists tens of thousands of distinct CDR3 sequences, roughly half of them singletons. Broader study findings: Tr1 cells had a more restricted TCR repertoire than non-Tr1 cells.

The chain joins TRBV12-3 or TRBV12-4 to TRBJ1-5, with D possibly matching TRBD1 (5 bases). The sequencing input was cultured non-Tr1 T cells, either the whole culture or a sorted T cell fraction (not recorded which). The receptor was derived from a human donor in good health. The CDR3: CVSSWGGSNQPQHF. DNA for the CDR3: TGTGTCAGCAGTTGGGGGGGGTCCAATCAGCCCCAGCATTTT.